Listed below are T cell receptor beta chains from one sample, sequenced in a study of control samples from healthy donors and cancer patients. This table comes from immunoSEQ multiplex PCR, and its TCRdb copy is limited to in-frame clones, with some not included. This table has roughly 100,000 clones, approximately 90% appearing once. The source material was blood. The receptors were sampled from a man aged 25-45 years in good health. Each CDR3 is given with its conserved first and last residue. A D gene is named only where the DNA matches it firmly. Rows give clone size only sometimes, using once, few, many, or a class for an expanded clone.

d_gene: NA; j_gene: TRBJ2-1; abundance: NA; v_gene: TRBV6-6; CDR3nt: TGTGCCAGCAGGCAGGCGGGCGGCAGATCAAACAATGAGCAGTTCTTC; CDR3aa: CASRQAGGRSNNEQFF
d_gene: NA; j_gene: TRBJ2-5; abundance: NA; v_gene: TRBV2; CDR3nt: TGTGCCAGCAGTGGCTCGGGGGCGGGTCGTACGGAGACCCAGTACTTC; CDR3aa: CASSGSGAGRTETQYF
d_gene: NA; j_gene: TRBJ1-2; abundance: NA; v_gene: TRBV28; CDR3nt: TGTGCCAGCAGAATTACAGGGTCTAACTATGGCTACACCTTC; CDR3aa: CASRITGSNYGYTF
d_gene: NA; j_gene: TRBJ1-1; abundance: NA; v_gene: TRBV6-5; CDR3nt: TGTGCCAGCAGTTACTCGGACGGGGGCACTGAAGCTTTCTTT; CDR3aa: CASSYSDGGTEAFF
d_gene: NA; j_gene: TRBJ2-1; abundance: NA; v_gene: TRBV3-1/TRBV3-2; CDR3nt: TGTGCCAGCAGCCAAGAGTCCGCGGGATTTACCTACAATGAGCAGTTCTTC; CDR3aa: CASSQESAGFTYNEQFF
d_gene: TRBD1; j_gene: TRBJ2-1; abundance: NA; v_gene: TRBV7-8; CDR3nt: TGTGCCAGCAGCAAGACAGGGATGATGCGCGATGAGCAGTTCTTC; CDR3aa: CASSKTGMMRDEQFF
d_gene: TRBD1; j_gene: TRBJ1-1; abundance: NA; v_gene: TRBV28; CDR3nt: TGTGCCAGCAGTACGCGGACAGGGGGAGGGGGTGAAGCTTTCTTT; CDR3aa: CASSTRTGGGGEAFF
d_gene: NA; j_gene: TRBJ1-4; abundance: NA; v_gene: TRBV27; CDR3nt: TGTGCCAGCAGTTTCCAGGGTTTGAATGAAAAACTGTTTTTT; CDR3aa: CASSFQGLNEKLFF
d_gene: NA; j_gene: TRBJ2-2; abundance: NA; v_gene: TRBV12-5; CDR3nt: TGTGCTAGTGGCTCACTTCACAGGGCCGCCGGGGAGCTGTTTTTT; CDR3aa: CASGSLHRAAGELFF
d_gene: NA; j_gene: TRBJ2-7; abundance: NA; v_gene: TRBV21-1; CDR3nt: TGTGCCAGCAGCCCCCTCGAGCCATCCGAGCAGTACTTC; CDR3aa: CASSPLEPSEQYF
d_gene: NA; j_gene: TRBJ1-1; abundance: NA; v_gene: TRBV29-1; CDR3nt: TGCAGCGCCTGGACCCCGGGGCAAGGCGCTGAAGCTTTCTTT; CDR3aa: CSAWTPGQGAEAFF
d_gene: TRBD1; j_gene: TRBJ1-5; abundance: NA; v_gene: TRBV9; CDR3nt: TGTGCCAGCAGCGCACAGGGGACGAATCAGCCCCAGCATTTT; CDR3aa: CASSAQGTNQPQHF
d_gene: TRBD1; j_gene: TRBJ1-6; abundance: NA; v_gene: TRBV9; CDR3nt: TGTGCCAGCAGCGCCTCCGACAGGGCGGGTTCACCCCTCCACTTT; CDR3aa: CASSASDRAGSPLHF
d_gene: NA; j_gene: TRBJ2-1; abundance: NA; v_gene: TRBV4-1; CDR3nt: TGCGCCAGCAGCTCTCGAGCCCTCAATGAGCAGTTCTTC; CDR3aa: CASSSRALNEQFF
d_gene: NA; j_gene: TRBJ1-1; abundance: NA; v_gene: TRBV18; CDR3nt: TGTGCCAGCTCAACGACAGCGAACACTGAAGCTTTCTTT; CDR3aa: CASSTTANTEAFF
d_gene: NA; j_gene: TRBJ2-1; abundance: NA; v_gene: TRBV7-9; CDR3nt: TGTGCCAGCAGCTTAGCGCTGAAGTCCGAGCAGTTCTTC; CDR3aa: CASSLALKSEQFF
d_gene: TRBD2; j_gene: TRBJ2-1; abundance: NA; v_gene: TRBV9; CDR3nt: TGTGCCAGCAGCGTAGTTTCTAGCGGGGGGGCGAGGGAGCAGTTCTTC; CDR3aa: CASSVVSSGGAREQFF
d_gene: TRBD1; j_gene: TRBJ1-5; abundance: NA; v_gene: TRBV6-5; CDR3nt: TGTGCCAGTGGCGACAGGGAAAGCAATCAGCCCCAGCATTTT; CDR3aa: CASGDRESNQPQHF
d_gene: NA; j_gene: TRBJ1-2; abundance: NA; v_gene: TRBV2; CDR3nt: TGTGCCAGCAGTGGGGAGGACTTC; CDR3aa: CASSGEDF
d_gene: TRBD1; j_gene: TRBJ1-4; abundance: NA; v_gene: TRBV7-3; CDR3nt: TGTGCCAGCAGCTTAACGGGACAGACAACTAATGAAAAACTGTTTTTT; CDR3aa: CASSLTGQTTNEKLFF
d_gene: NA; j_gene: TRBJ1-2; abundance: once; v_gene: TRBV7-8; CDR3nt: TGTGCCAGCAGCTCCATTGACAGATATGGCTACACCTTC; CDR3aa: CASSSIDRYGYTF
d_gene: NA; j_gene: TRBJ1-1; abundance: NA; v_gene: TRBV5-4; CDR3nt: TGTGCCAGCAGCCCCTCACCTGGGGGGACTGAAGCTTTCTTT; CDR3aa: CASSPSPGGTEAFF
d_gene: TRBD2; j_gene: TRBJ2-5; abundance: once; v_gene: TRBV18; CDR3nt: TGTGCCAGCTCACCGGGACAGCGACTAGCGGGGGAGACCCAGTACTTC; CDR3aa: CASSPGQRLAGETQYF
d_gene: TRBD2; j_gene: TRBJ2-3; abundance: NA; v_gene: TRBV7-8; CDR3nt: TGTGCCAGCAGCCGCAGCGGGGGGGCCCCAGATACGCAGTATTTT; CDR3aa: CASSRSGGAPDTQYF